The sequence of this T cell receptor beta chain was determined in a study of beta chain features in type 1 diabetes. Points from the study as a whole: Any role of HLA type in TCRB rearrangement remained unresolved here.

Note on this clone: The target antigen is unknown.

The sequenced template was cDNA made from the entire isolated RNA. This table comes from immunoSEQ multiplex PCR, and its TCRdb copy is limited to in-frame clones, with some not included. Of 250,000 to 350,000 clones in the sample, 9.5% to 11% were seen once. CDR3 length: 11 amino acids. V gave up 7 bases and J gave up 6 bases; unmatched junction bases: 3. Germline CDR1 and CDR2: MNHEY and SVGAGI. A CD45RO/CCR7/CD25/CD127/CD95/CD27 panel sorted naive, central memory, regulatory and stem cell-like memory CD4+ cells. This chain uses TRBV6-5 with TRBJ2-7, with 7 nucleotides matching TRBD1. The sequenced sample consisted of naive CD4+ T cells from blood. The sequence derives from a woman younger than 45 in good health. CDR3: CASNTGVEQYF. CDR3 in DNA: TGTGCCAGCAACACAGGGGTCGAGCAGTACTTC.